What follows describes a single T cell receptor beta chain. V lost 0 bases to trimming and J lost 1 base, with 16 bases between them. Germline CDR1 is LGHNA and CDR2 is YSLEER. CDR3 length: 17 residues. Clones were sequenced by immunoSEQ multiplex PCR, and TCRdb holds only the in-frame ones, with some missing. The data contain under 350,000 clones, approximately 86% of them seen just once; the ten biggest clones take up roughly 1.3%. This entry comes from a study of blood T cell repertoires in COVID-19. At the level of the study: Sites in the United States, Italy and Spain provided acute and convalescent COVID-19 samples. The analysed material was cDNA or gDNA that came from T cells, B-cell-depleted T cells, or PBMCs.

The J gene is TRBJ2-7, the V gene TRBV4-3; weak D call: TRBD2 (6 bases). Material: peripheral blood. The source of this sequence is a man aged 70-80 years with acute or convalescent COVID-19. As DNA, the CDR3 is TGCGCCAGCAGCCAAGATTGGGGCCTAGCGCGGTCCTACGAGCAGTACTTC. This codes for CASSQDWGLARSYEQYF.